The 4 T cell receptor beta chains presented below share a single source sample, sequenced in a study of response to subunit inactivated influenza vaccine. TCRdb re-derived calls from the RT-PCR reads in MiXCR, one entry per CDR3 protein. The top ten clones hold 11% of a sample with 710,000 or so distinct CDR3 sequences, 15% to 18% of them seen once. The starting material was PBMCs from blood, obtained 11 to 12 days after vaccination. Source of these receptors: a man in his forties or fifties who received an inactivated influenza vaccine.

The rearrangement uses TRBV9 and TRBJ2-7; TRBD1 might be the D (6 bases). This CDR3 region has 15 residues. Trimming stripped 0 bases from V and 0 bases from J, with 10 bases between. Germline-derived CDR1 and CDR2 are SGDLS and YYNGEE. CDR3 protein: CASSVGVQGSYEQYF. In DNA, the CDR3 is TGTGCCAGCAGCGTAGGAGTACAGGGCTCCTACGAGCAGTACTTC.

This chain links TRBV30 with TRBJ2-2, with D possibly being TRBD2 (5 bases). This CDR3 has 12 amino acids. Germline lookup yields CDR1 GTSNPN and CDR2 SVGIG (reference sequence). V lost 3 bases, J lost 3 bases, and 5 bases lay in between. The CDR3 loop reads CAWSGDTGELFF. The CDR3 DNA is TGTGCCTGGAGCGGGGACACCGGGGAGCTGTTTTTT.

This clonotype was picked up a small number of times. This sequence joins TRBV10-1 and TRBJ2-1, with TRBD1 as a possible D gene (6 bases). Looked up from germline, CDR1 is WNHNN and CDR2 is SYGVQD (reference sequence). CDR3 length equals 13 residues. With 8 bases removed from V and 6 bases from J, the gap between germline ends came to 14 bases. The CDR3 nucleotides are TGCGCCAGCTCAAATACAGGGATCAATGAGCAGTTCTTC. Its translation is CASSNTGINEQFF.

This clonotype has only a few counts. V is TRBV30 and J is TRBJ2-1; D perhaps matches TRBD2 (6 bases). V was trimmed by 8 bases and J by 0 bases, leaving 11 bases between them. The CDR3 extends over 13 amino acids. Germline V gene lookup returns CDR1 GTSNPN and CDR2 SVGIG (reference sequence). The CDR3 loop reads CAGTRSSYNEQFF. The CDR3 DNA is TGTGCCGGGACTCGTAGCTCCTACAATGAGCAGTTCTTC.